This is a list of T cell receptor beta chains from one sample in a study of blood T cells in healthy people across ages. MiXCR, applied by TCRdb to the 5' RACE reads, yields one record per CDR3 protein. The sample contains hundreds of thousands of distinct CDR3 sequences, under 25% of which appear only once. Source material: blood. Receptors were obtained from a man in his 70s in good health. Both conserved end residues are part of each CDR3. A D gene is named only where the DNA matches it firmly. Clone size is stated in some rows and not others, as once, few, many or a class when expanded.

v_gene	abundance	j_gene	d_gene	CDR3nt	CDR3aa
TRBV5-1	few	TRBJ1-3	NA	TGCGCCAGCAGCTTGGAGGCAGAATCTGGAAACACCATATATTTT	CASSLEAESGNTIYF
TRBV5-1	NA	TRBJ2-3	NA	TGCGCCAGCAGCGCCCAAACGGGACGCACAGATACGCAGTATTTT	CASSAQTGRTDTQYF
TRBV5-1	NA	TRBJ2-1	TRBD2	TGCGCCAGCAGCCCGGGGGGACTAGCGGTAAGCTCCTACAATGAGCAGTTCTTC	CASSPGGLAVSSYNEQFF
TRBV4-2	once	TRBJ2-1	TRBD2	TGTGCCAGCAGCCAAGGCCACCGAGCGGGAGCGAGCAATGAGCAGTTCTTC	CASSQGHRAGASNEQFF
TRBV10-3	NA	TRBJ2-7	NA	TGTGCCATCAGAGGGGGAGAGGACTACGAGCAGTACTTC	CAIRGGEDYEQYF
TRBV9	NA	TRBJ2-5	TRBD2	TGTGCCAGCAGCGACTCCGGGACTAGAATCCCAGAGACCCAGTACTTC	CASSDSGTRIPETQYF
TRBV20-1	few	TRBJ2-5	NA	TGCAGTGCTAGACTAACAGGAAAAGAGACCCAGTACTTC	CSARLTGKETQYF
TRBV20-1	NA	TRBJ2-1	NA	TGCAGTGCTAGAGATCCCAGGGCGGCCTACAATGAGCAGTTCTTC	CSARDPRAAYNEQFF
TRBV6-5	NA	TRBJ1-2	TRBD1	TGTGCCAGCACCCACGGCAGGGGGACGTATGGCTACACCTTC	CASTHGRGTYGYTF
TRBV25-1	few	TRBJ2-5	TRBD2	TGTGCCAGCACGGGCGGGAGGAAACGGGAGACCCAGTACTTC	CASTGGRKRETQYF